The entry below describes one TCR beta chain. What it binds is not known. The sample originates from a study of cytomegalovirus exposure and HLA in healthy donors. With 2 bases removed from V and 4 bases from J, the gap between germline ends came to 17 bases. The CDR3 loop spans 16 amino acids. Germline CDR1 reads SGHVS; CDR2 reads FQNEAQ. Use of 60 Vbeta and 13 Jbeta primers characterized the PCR. The table came from immunoSEQ multiplex PCR; TCRdb's copy has only in-frame clones and leaves some out. The ten most abundant clones cover roughly 1.4% of a sample with about 130,000 clones. General study points: Later work found most CMV-associated TCR beta chains apparently HLA-restricted.

The clonotype originates from a middle-aged woman in good health and CMV-seronegative. The chain has TRBV7-8 and TRBJ1-1; D uncertain. Sample: PBMCs. The CDR3 bases are TGTGCCAGCAGCTTATTTGGGAAACCAGCGGGCACTGAAGCTTTCTTT. It specifies CASSLFGKPAGTEAFF.